The 21 T cell receptor beta chains listed next were all sequenced from one sample in a study of T-cell memory formation after mild COVID-19. TCRdb processed the 5' RACE reads anew with MiXCR; each CDR3 protein has one entry. Among 400,000 to 500,000 distinct CDR3 sequences listed, more than 15% were seen once. The sample taken for sequencing was PBMCs or a T cell subset sorted from them (not recorded which). The receptors originated from a man aged 18 to 30 who had mild COVID-19 (a few samples of this study predate the infection). Cell type and time point are not known.

This chain connects TRBV5-8 to TRBJ2-3, with D possibly matching TRBD2 (6 bases). CDR1 is SGHTS and CDR2 is YDEGEE in the germline V gene. CDR3 size: 16 residues. Trimming removed 0 bases at V and 0 bases at J, with 11 bases between. Here the CDR3 DNA reads TGTGCCAGCAGCTTGGGGGGGGACTTCAGCACAGATACGCAGTATTTT. As protein: CASSLGGDFSTDTQYF.

The chain employs TRBV20-1 and TRBJ2-7; 9 positions match TRBD1. CDR3 length equals 15 residues. V lost 2 bases, J lost 1 base, and 6 bases stayed unmatched. The germline CDR1 and CDR2 sequences are DFQATT and SNEGSKA (reference sequence). The CDR3 is CSARNRDRVSYEQYF. The CDR3 coding sequence is TGCAGTGCTAGAAATAGGGACAGGGTGTCCTACGAGCAGTACTTC.

The V and J genes are TRBV6-1 and TRBJ2-7, with 11 bases matching TRBD1. This CDR3 comprises 14 residues. Germline V gives CDR1 MNHNS, CDR2 SASEGT. Germline trimming cut 6 bases from V and 2 bases from J; bases unmatched to any gene: 3. CDR3: CASSGTGGTYEQYF. The CDR3 DNA reads as TGTGCCAGCAGCGGGACAGGGGGAACCTACGAGCAGTACTTC.

The chain carries TRBV7-9 and TRBJ2-3, with D perhaps TRBD1 (6 bases). V was shortened by 4 bases and J by 2 bases, with 7 bases between the two germline ends. The V gene's germline CDR1 is SEHNR and CDR2 FQNEAQ (reference sequence). The CDR3 length is 13 residues. In DNA form, the CDR3 reads TGTGCCAGCAGCTGGGACACCACAGATACGCAGTATTTT. Residues: CASSWDTTDTQYF.

The chain uses TRBV25-1 and TRBJ2-3, with 10 bases aligning to TRBD1. Germline V gene lookup returns CDR1 MGHDK and CDR2 SYGVNS. The CDR3 is 16 amino acids. J was trimmed by 4 bases and V by 3 bases; bases with no gene match: 7. As DNA, the CDR3 is TGTGCCAGCAGTGATCCCGGGACAGGGGTGGCAGATACGCAGTATTTT. This codes for CASSDPGTGVADTQYF.

This chain joins TRBV6-5 and TRBJ2-7; D is perhaps TRBD2 (6 bases). Germline CDR1 and CDR2: MNHEY and SVGAGI. The CDR3 contains 13 residues. Trimming took 2 bases from V and 6 from J, leaving 11 bases between them. CDR3 bases: TGTGCCAGCAGTTACGCAGCGGAGGGCGAGCAGTACGTC. This translates into CASSYAAEGEQYV.

This clonotype was seen only a few times. The CDR3 DNA reads TGTGCCTGGAGTAACGGCCAGCCTAATGAAAAACTGTTTTTT. Translation gives CAWSNGQPNEKLFF. The V and J genes are TRBV30 and TRBJ1-4, with no clear D. V lost 2 bases and J 3 bases, leaving 10 bases between the germline ends. Germline V lookup: CDR1 GTSNPN, CDR2 SVGIG (reference sequence). The CDR3 covers 14 residues.

The chain carries TRBV7-8 and TRBJ2-2; tentatively, D is TRBD2 (5 bases). CDR1 is SGHVS and CDR2 is FQNEAQ in the germline V gene. The CDR3 is 13 amino acids. Trimming took off 3 bases at V and 8 bases at J, with 10 bases between the two ends. The CDR3 region is CASSFRENGELFF. CDR3 DNA: TGTGCCAGCAGCTTCCGGGAAAATGGGGAGCTGTTTTTT. The variable domain in full, completed from reference TRBV7-8 and TRBJ2-2, reads GAGVSQSPRYKVAKRGQDVALRCDPISGHVSLFWYQQALGQGPEFLTYFQNEAQLDKSGLPSDRFFAERPEGSVSTLKIQRTQQEDSAVYLCASSFRENGELFFGEGSRLTVL.

J is TRBJ2-2 and V is TRBV4-3; TRBD2 agrees at 10 bases. The CDR3 totals 16 residues. Trimming removed 4 bases from V and 6 bases from J; junction bases left unmatched: 8. Germline V gene data show CDR1 as LGHNA and CDR2 as YSLEER. CDR3 nucleotides: TGCGCCAGCAGCCTCACCGGGACTAGCGTTCCCGGGGAGCTGTTTTTT. Amino acid sequence: CASSLTGTSVPGELFF.

This clonotype was seen a few times. Written as DNA, the CDR3 is TGCGCCAGCAGCCAAGATGAGGGACAGGGAGGTGAAAAACTGTTTTTT. It encodes CASSQDEGQGGEKLFF. This chain joins TRBV4-1 and TRBJ1-4; 9 positions agree with TRBD1. With V trimmed by 0 bases and J by 7 bases, 6 bases remained unmatched. The germline gives CDR1 MGHRA, CDR2 YSYEKL. The CDR3 has 16 amino acids.

The chain links TRBV29-1 to TRBJ2-5; D is unclear. In germline, CDR1 is SQVTM, CDR2 ANQGSEA. The length of the CDR3 is 11 residues. Trimming shortened V by 2 bases and J by 5 bases, and 6 bases separated the two germline ends. This chain's CDR3 is CSVEIWETQYF. The DNA for the CDR3 is TGCAGCGTTGAAATTTGGGAGACCCAGTACTTC.

The chain joins TRBV29-1 to TRBJ1-1, with 7 bases fitting TRBD1. Germline V gene sequence: CDR1 SQVTM, CDR2 ANQGSEA. The CDR3 spans 12 residues. The ends lost 7 bases at V and 11 bases at J; junction bases unmatched: 13. The CDR3 DNA reads TGCAGCGATATCGGACAGGAGCCGGGGGCTTTCTTT. As protein: CSDIGQEPGAFF.

This clonotype was counted only a few times. J is TRBJ2-1 and V is TRBV7-2; D not resolved. CDR3 length: 13 amino acids. The V gene's germline CDR1 is SGHTA and CDR2 FQGNSA. The germline V and J ends were trimmed by 3 bases and 4 bases, with 7 bases remaining between them. The CDR3 reads CASSLQTYNEQFF. The CDR3 DNA follows: TGTGCCAGCAGCTTGCAGACTTACAATGAGCAGTTCTTC.

This rearrangement joins TRBV4-3 to TRBJ1-1; D is possibly TRBD1 (6 bases). The V gene's germline CDR1 is LGHNA and CDR2 YSLEER. Trimming pared 0 bases from V and 0 bases from J, leaving 20 bases between. The CDR3 covers 19 residues. As DNA, the CDR3 is TGCGCCAGCAGCCAAGATTGGGTCAGGGGTGGTAATATGAACACTGAAGCTTTCTTT. Residues: CASSQDWVRGGNMNTEAFF.

This clonotype came up a few times. The chain is built from TRBV7-2 and TRBJ2-1; TRBD1 matches 8 bases. Germline V gene sequence: CDR1 SGHTA, CDR2 FQGNSA. V was clipped by 4 bases and J by 9 bases; unmatched bases: 8. The CDR3 runs to 14 residues. CDR3 in amino acids: CASSSDRVFSEQFF. CDR3 in DNA: TGTGCCAGCAGCTCGGACAGGGTATTCAGTGAGCAGTTCTTC.

This clonotype was observed a few times. This sequence joins TRBV29-1 and TRBJ2-4; 9 bases are shared with TRBD2. The CDR3 has 13 amino acids. The V and J ends lost 5 bases and 9 bases, in that order; junction bases with no gene match: 8. The germline CDR1 and CDR2 sequences are SQVTM and ANQGSEA. CDR3: CSVSPGLAGIQYF. The CDR3 coding sequence is TGCAGCGTTTCACCGGGACTAGCTGGCATTCAGTACTTC.

This clonotype was detected a few times. The chain employs TRBV5-1 and TRBJ2-1; 7 bases agree with TRBD1. Germline-derived CDR1 and CDR2 are SGHRS and YFSETQ. The V segment lost 6 bases and the J segment 8 bases; nucleotides outside the gene matches: 5. This CDR3 spans 12 amino acids. The CDR3 region is CASNNRGDEQFF. CDR3 nucleotide sequence: TGCGCCAGCAACAACAGGGGAGATGAGCAGTTCTTC.

This clonotype was picked up a small number of times. J is TRBJ1-2 and V is TRBV19, with D uncertain. The CDR3 extends over 15 amino acids. The V gene lost 4 bases and the J gene lost 0 bases, with 12 bases spanning the gap. The germline gives CDR1 LNHDA, CDR2 SQIVND (reference sequence). CDR3 bases: TGTGCCAGTAGTACCCCTGGGGATACTAACTATGGCTACACCTTC. Translating it yields CASSTPGDTNYGYTF.

There are a few counts of this clonotype. The V gene is TRBV10-3, the J gene TRBJ2-3; perhaps TRBD1 as D (6 bases). V gave up 4 bases and J gave up 0 bases, with 8 bases separating them. Germline V gene sequence: CDR1 ENHRY, CDR2 SYGVKD. The CDR3 extends over 14 amino acids. CDR3 coding DNA: TGTGCCATCAGTGGGGACATCAGCACAGATACGCAGTATTTT. This sequence encodes CAISGDISTDTQYF.

The chain recombines TRBV20-1 with TRBJ2-3; D uncertain. Germline CDR1 and CDR2: DFQATT and SNEGSKA (reference sequence). The CDR3 contains 15 residues. V was shortened by 0 bases and J by 0 bases, with 10 bases between the two germline ends. This chain's CDR3 is CSARDLSGSTDTQYF. The CDR3 DNA follows: TGCAGTGCTAGAGATTTATCAGGCAGCACAGATACGCAGTATTTT.

The chain carries TRBV6-5 and TRBJ2-2; D gene ambiguous. This CDR3 has 12 amino acids. The germline V gene encodes CDR1 MNHEY and CDR2 SVGAGI. V gave up 6 bases and J gave up 6 bases, with 8 bases separating them. CDR3 bases: TGTGCCAGCAGAATAGGGCCCGGGGAGCTGTTTTTT. Its protein is CASRIGPGELFF.